The 4 T cell receptor beta chains in this list originate from one sample, sequenced in a study of blood T cell repertoires in COVID-19. Only in-frame clones appear in the TCRdb table, and some are missing; sequencing was by immunoSEQ multiplex PCR. Here the sample spans about 260,000 clones, under 90% being singletons. Sequencing was done on a sample of peripheral blood. These receptors all come from a man in his 60s with acute or convalescent COVID-19.

The V gene is TRBV11-1, the J gene TRBJ2-6; D ambiguous. Germline V gene data show CDR1 as SGHAT and CDR2 as FQDESV (reference sequence). The ends were cut back, 5 bases at V and 0 bases at J, with 11 bases in the middle. The CDR3 has 16 amino acids. Here the CDR3 reads CASSLGLISGANVLTF. The DNA for the CDR3 is TGTGCCAGCAGCCTCGGGTTGATCTCTGGGGCCAACGTCCTGACTTTC.

This chain uses TRBV4-3 with TRBJ1-2; D ambiguous. Germline assignment: CDR1 LGHNA and CDR2 YSLEER. Deletions cut 0 bases from V and 8 bases from J, with 19 bases between. The CDR3 loop spans 16 amino acids. CDR3 residues: CASSQDSGGPSGGYTF. The CDR3 region has the DNA TGCGCCAGCAGCCAAGATTCGGGAGGCCCGAGTGGGGGCTACACCTTC.

This chain connects TRBV7-6 to TRBJ2-7; possible D gene TRBD2, 7 bases. CDR3 length: 16 amino acids. Looked up from germline, CDR1 is SGHVS and CDR2 is FNYEAQ. V was trimmed by 8 bases and J by 3 bases, leaving 23 bases between them. The CDR3 DNA reads TGTGCCAGCGGCCCCGGGGGGCTAGCGGACGGCTACGAGCAGTACTTC. This codes for CASGPGGLADGYEQYF.

The chain joins TRBV7-2 to TRBJ2-1, with D perhaps TRBD2 (6 bases). Germline CDR1 and CDR2: SGHTA and FQGNSA. Trimming cost V 3 bases and J 3 bases, with 9 bases left between them. This CDR3 spans 14 amino acids. The CDR3 DNA follows: TGTGCCAGCAGCTTGGACGGGGGCTACAATGAGCAGTTCTTC. As protein: CASSLDGGYNEQFF.